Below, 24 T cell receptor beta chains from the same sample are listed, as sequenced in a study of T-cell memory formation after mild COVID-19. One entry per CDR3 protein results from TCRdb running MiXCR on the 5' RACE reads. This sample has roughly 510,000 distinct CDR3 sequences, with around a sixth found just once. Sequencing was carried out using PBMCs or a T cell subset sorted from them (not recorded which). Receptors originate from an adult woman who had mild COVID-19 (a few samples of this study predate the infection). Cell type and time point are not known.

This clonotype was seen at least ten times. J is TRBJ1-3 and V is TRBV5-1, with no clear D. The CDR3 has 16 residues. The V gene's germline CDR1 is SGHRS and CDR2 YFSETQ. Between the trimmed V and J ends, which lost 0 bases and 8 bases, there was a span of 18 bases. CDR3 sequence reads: CASSLDRHSAADTIYF. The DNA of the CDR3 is TGCGCCAGCAGCTTGGACCGCCACTCGGCCGCGGACACCATATATTTT.

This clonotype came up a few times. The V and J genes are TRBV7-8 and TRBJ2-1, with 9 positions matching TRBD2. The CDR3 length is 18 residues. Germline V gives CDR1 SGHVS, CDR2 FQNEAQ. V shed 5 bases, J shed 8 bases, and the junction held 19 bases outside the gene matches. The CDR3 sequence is CASSPQANIAGVGDEQFF. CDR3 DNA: TGTGCCAGCAGCCCCCAGGCCAATATAGCGGGAGTTGGCGATGAGCAGTTCTTC.

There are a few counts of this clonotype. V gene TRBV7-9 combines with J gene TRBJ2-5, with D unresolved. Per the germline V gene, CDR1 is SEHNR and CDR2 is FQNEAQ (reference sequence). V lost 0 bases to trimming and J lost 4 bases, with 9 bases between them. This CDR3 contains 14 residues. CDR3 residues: CASSLALGLETQYF. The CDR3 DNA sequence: TGTGCCAGCAGCTTAGCGCTCGGGTTAGAGACCCAGTACTTC.

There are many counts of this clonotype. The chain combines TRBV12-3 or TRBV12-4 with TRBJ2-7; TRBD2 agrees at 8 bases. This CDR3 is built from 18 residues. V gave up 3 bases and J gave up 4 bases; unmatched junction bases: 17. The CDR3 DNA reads TGTGCCAGCAGTTTTCTCTCCGTGGCGGGAGGTTCCCGATACGAGCAGTACTTC. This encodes CASSFLSVAGGSRYEQYF.

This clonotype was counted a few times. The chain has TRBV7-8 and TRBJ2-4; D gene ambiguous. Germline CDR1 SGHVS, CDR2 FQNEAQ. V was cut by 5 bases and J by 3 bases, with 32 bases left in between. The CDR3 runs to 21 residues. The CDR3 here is CASSPRHAKSSSSLGKNIQYF. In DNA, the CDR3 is TGTGCCAGCAGCCCCCGCCACGCCAAATCATCAAGTAGTTTAGGCAAAAACATTCAGTACTTC.

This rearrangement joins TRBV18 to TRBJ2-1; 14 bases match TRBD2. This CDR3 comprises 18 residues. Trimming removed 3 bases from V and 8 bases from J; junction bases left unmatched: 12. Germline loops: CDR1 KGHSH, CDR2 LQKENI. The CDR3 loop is CASSPRTSGRTLSDEQFF. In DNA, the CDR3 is TGTGCCAGCTCACCCCGGACTAGCGGGAGGACGTTGTCGGATGAGCAGTTCTTC.

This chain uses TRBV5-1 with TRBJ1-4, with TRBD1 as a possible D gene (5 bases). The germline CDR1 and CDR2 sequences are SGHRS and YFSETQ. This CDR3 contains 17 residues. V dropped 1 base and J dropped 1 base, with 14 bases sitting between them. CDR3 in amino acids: CASSLYRGGGTNEKLFF. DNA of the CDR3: TGCGCCAGCAGCTTGTATCGCGGGGGTGGAACTAATGAAAAACTGTTTTTT.

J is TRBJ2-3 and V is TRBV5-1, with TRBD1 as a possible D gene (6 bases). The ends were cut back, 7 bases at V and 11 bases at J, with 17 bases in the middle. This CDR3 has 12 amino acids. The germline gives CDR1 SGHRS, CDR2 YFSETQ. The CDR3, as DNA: TGCGCCAGCTACAACCCCGCAGGGGAGCAGTATTTT. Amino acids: CASYNPAGEQYF.

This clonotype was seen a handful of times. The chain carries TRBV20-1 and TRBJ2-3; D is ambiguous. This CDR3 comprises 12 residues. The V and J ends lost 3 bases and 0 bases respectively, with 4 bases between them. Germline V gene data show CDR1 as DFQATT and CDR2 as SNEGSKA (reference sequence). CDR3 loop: CSASRSTDTQYF. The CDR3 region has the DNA TGCAGTGCTAGCAGAAGCACAGATACGCAGTATTTT.

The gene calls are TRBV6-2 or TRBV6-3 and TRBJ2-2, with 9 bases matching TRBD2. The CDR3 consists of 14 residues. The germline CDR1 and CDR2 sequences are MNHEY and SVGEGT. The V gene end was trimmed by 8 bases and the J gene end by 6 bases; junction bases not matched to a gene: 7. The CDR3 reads CASGLAGFPGELFF. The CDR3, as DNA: TGTGCCAGCGGTCTAGCGGGATTCCCCGGGGAGCTGTTTTTT.

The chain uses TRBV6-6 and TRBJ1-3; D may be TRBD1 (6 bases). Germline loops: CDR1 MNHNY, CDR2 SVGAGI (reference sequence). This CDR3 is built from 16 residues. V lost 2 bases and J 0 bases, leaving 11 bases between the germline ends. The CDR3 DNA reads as TGTGCCAGCAGTTACGGACAGACGGGCTCTGGAAACACCATATATTTT. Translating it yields CASSYGQTGSGNTIYF.

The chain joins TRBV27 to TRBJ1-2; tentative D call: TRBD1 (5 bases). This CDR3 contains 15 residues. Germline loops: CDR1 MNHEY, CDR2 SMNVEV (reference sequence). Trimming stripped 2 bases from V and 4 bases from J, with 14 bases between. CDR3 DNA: TGTGCCAGCAGTTTAAACCGGGGCGGAGTCTATGGCTACACCTTC. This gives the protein CASSLNRGGVYGYTF.

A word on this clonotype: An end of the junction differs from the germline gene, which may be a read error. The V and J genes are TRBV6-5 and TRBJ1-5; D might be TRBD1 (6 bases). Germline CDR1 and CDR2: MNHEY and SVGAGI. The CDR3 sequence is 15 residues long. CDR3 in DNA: TGTGCCACCAGTGGAACGGGGACACAAGATCAGCCCCAGCATTTT. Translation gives CATSGTGTQDQPQHF.

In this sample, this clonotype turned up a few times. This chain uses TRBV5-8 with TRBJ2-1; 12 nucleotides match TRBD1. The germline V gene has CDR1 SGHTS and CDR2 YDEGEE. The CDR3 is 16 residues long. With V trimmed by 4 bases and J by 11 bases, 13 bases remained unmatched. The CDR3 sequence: CASSPRTGQGAGKQFF. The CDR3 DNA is TGTGCCAGCAGCCCTAGAACGGGACAGGGGGCAGGCAAGCAGTTCTTC.

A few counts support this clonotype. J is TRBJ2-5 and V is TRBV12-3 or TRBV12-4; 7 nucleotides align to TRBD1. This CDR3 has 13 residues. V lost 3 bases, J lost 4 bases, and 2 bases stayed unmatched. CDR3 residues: CASSFRQGETQYF. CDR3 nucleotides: TGTGCCAGCAGTTTTAGACAGGGAGAGACCCAGTACTTC.

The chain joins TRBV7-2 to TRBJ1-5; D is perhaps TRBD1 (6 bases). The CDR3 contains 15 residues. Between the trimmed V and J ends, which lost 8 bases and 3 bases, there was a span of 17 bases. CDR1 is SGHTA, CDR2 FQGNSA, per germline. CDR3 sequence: CASARDTLHNQPQHF. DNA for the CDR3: TGTGCCAGCGCCCGGGACACTCTTCACAATCAGCCCCAGCATTTT.

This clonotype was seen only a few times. CDR3 region: CASRRQGDTEAFF. CDR3 DNA: TGTGCCAGCAGGCGCCAGGGGGACACTGAAGCTTTCTTT. The chain carries TRBV7-9 and TRBJ1-1; 7 bases line up with TRBD1. The CDR3 is made up of 13 amino acids. V lost 6 bases to trimming and J lost 3 bases; unmatched junction nucleotides: 4. Germline V gene lookup returns CDR1 SEHNR and CDR2 FQNEAQ (reference sequence). The whole variable domain, remainder taken from reference TRBV7-9 and TRBJ1-1, is DTGVSQNPRHKITKRGQNVTFRCDPISEHNRLYWYRQTLGQGPEFLTYFQNEAQLEKSRLLSDRFSAERPKGSFSTLEIQRTEQGDSAMYLCASRRQGDTEAFFGQGTRLTVV.

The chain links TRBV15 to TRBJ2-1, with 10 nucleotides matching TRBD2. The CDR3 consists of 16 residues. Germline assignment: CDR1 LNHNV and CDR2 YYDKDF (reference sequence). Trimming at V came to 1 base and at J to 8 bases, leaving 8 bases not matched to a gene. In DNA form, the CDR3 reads TGTGCCACCAGCAGAGGGAGCGGGAGGGCCCTCGATGAGCAGTTCTTC. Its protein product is CATSRGSGRALDEQFF.

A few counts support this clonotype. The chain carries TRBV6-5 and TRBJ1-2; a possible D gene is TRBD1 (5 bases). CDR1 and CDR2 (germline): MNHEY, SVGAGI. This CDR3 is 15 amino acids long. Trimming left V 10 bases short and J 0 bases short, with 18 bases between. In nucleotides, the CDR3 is TGTGCCACCACACTGGTCGGGGGAACTAACTATGGCTACACCTTC. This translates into CATTLVGGTNYGYTF.

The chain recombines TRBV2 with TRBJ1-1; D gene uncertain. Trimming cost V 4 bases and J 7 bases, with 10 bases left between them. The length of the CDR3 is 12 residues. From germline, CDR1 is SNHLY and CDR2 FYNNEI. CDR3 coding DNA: TGTGCCAGCAGTGTCTCGACATTTGAAGCTTTCTTT. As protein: CASSVSTFEAFF. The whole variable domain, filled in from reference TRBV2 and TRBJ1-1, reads EPEVTQTPSHQVTQMGQEVILRCVPISNHLYFYWYRQILGQKVEFLVSFYNNEISEKSEIFDDQFSVERPDGSNFTLKIRSTKLEDSAMYFCASSVSTFEAFFGQGTRLTVV.

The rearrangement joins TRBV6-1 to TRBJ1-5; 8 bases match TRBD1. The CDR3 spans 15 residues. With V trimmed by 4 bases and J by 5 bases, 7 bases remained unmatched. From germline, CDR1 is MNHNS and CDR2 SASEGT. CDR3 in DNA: TGTGCCAGCAGTGGGCTGGACAGGGCGTATCAGCCCCAGCATTTT. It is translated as CASSGLDRAYQPQHF.

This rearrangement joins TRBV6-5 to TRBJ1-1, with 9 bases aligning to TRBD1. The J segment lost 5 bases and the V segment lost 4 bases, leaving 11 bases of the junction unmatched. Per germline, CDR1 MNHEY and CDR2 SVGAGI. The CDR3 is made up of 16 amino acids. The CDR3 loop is CASSLDRGGYGTEAFF. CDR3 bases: TGTGCCAGCAGTTTGGACAGGGGTGGGTACGGGACTGAAGCTTTCTTT.

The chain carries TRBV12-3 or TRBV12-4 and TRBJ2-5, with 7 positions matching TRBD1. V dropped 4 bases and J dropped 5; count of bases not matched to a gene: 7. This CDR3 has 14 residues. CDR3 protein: CASSSRQGFETQYF. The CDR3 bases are TGTGCCAGCAGTTCCCGACAGGGATTCGAGACCCAGTACTTC.

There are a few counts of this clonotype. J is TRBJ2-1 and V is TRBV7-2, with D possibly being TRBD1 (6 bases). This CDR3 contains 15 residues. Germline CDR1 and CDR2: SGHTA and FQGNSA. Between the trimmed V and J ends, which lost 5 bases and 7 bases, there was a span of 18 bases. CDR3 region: CASSTDRSPGNEQFF. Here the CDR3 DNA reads TGTGCCAGCAGCACCGACAGGTCTCCGGGGAATGAGCAGTTCTTC.